This T cell receptor beta chain came from a study of spatial heterogeneity in lung cancer (dated by TCRdb to about 2019). General notes on the study: Beta-chain transcripts were consistently detected in greater numbers than alpha-chain transcripts, which likely reflected higher beta-chain transcript abundance. A strong correlation was found between TCR transcript counts in tumor regions and a T cell transcriptional module score from matched bulk RNA-seq. In the raw uncorrected reads, each unique combination of TCR and UMI appeared more than ten times on average. TCR alpha and beta repertoires were quantitatively compared across multiple tumor regions, matched nontumor lung and blood in non-small cell lung cancer. Nonsynonymous mutation counts, determined by whole-exome sequencing of tumor tissue, were related to features of the TCR repertoire. At surgery, roughly 220 tumor regions, 64 matched nontumor lung samples and 56 PBMC samples were TCR-sequenced for both alpha and beta chains. General findings and caveats noted by the study authors: TCR-seq coverage of tumor T cells was estimated at only roughly 6.5% for alpha chains and 13% for beta chains. Additional single-cell paired TCR alpha and beta sequencing was considered necessary to confirm, at a functional level, the hypothesis that regional TCRs recognize regional mutations. The count of ubiquitous expanded TCRs correlated with the count of ubiquitous nonsynonymous mutations, and the count of regional expanded TCRs correlated with the count of regional nonsynonymous mutations. A correlation was observed between the number of expanded intratumoral alpha and beta TCRs and the tumor nonsynonymous mutation count.

Library preparation used 5' RACE. Data came from a NextSeq 500. In the TCR library protocol, a unique molecular identifier was attached to each TCR cDNA molecule so that PCR and sequencing errors could be corrected. As for the authors' bioinformatics: TCR identification, UMI-based error correction and CDR3 extraction were all carried out with Decombinator tools. TCRs above a frequency of 2 per 1,000, corresponding to the top 1% of the tumor frequency distribution, were defined as expanded. Expanded tumor TCRs were classed as regional if statistically deemed absent (corrected P<0.05) from at least one tumor region, otherwise ubiquitous. Each repertoire was subsampled 100 times to 5,000 TCRs, after which Renyi diversity was computed with the R vegan package. CDR3 similarity networks were constructed using string-kernel similarity of amino acid triplets, with links drawn between CDR3s whose pairwise similarity was above 0.82. TCRdb reanalyzed the raw reads on its own, using fastp at Q25 for trimming and MiXCR for clone calling, and kept in-frame beta chains. Merged by CDR3 protein, the rows form single entries marked with the most common genes and DNA. TCRdb, not the original authors, processed these V and J calls. In all, the sample holds about 11,000 distinct CDR3 sequences, and about 5% of those were seen once. The ten largest make up under 15% of the sample.

This specimen's time point label, per the study, means: sample taken at primary tumor resection. The donors were around 69 patients from the lung TRACERx cohort who had early-stage, untreated non-small cell lung cancer. Whole RNA extracted from tumor and nontumor lung tissue, or from cryopreserved PBMC samples, was used for TCR sequencing without cell sorting. Only patients for whom sufficient RNA was available from at least two tumor regions were selected for TCR sequencing. Before selection, tumor and adjacent nontumor lung specimens were reviewed by a lung pathologist. This clonotype showed up many times. No cognate antigen has been identified for it. The sample holds no much larger clone one base away, and base qualities are not on file. This beta chain is a stray sequence in a library constructed for alpha chains; its clone size is not meaningful. V is shortened by 1 base, J by 8 bases, and the region joining them spans 8 bases. The CDR3 runs 13 amino acids, cysteine and phenylalanine included. Here the CDR3 DNA is all that survives: 39 bases in frame from base 1.

The sequenced sample was lung tumor tissue, obtained at surgery. The TCR sequence derives from a male donor with early-stage non-small cell lung cancer. The chain is encoded by TRBV12-3 or TRBV12-4 joined to TRBJ2-2; the D gene assignment is ambiguous. The CDR3 protein is CASSLVTGGELFF. The nucleotides are TGTGCCAGCAGTTTAGTCACGGGTGGGGAGCTGTTTTTT.